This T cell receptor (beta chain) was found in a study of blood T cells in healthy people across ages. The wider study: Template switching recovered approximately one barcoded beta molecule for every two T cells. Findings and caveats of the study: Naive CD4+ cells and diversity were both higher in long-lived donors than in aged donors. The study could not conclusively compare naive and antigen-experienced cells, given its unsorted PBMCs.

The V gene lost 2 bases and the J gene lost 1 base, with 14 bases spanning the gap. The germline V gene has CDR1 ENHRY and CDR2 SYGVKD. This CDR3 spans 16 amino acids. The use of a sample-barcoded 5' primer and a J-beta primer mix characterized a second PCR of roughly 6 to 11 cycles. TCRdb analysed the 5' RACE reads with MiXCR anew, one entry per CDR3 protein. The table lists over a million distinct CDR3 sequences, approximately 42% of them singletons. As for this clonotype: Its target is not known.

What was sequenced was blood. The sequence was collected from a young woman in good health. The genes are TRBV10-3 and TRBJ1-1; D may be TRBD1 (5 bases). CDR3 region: CAISETPGTENTEAFF. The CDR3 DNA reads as TGTGCCATCAGTGAGACCCCCGGGACGGAGAACACTGAAGCTTTCTTT.